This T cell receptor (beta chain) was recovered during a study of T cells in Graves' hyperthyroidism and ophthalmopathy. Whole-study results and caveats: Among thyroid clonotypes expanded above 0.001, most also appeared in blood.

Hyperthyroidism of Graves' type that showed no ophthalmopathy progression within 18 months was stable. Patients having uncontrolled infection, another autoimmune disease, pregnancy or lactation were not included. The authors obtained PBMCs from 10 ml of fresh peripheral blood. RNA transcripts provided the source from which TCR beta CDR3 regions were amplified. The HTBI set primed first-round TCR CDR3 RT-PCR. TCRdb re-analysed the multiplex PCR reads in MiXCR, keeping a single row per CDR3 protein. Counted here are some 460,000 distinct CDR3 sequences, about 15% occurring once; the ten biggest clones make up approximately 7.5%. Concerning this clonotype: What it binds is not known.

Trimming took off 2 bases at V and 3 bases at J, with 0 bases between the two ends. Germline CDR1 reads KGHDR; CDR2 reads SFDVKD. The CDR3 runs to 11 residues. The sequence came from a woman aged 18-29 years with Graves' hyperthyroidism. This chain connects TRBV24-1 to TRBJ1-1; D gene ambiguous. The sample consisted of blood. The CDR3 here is CATSDYTEAFF. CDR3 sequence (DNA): TGTGCCACCAGTGATTACACTGAAGCTTTCTTT.